A selection of T cell receptor beta chains follows, all from one sample in a study of cytomegalovirus exposure and HLA in healthy donors. The repertoire was sequenced with immunoSEQ multiplex PCR; TCRdb's copy has only in-frame clones and lacks some. This sample has roughly 120,000 clones, with around 80% found just once. Specimen: PBMCs. The receptors come from a man aged 25-40 years in good health and CMV-seronegative. CDR3s include the opening cysteine and the closing phenylalanine or tryptophan. D genes are given only for firm matches. The size field is filled for only some rows; it gives once, few, many or a size class.

>TRBJ2-2|TRBD1|-|TRBV7-8
CASSLRGQGRTGELFF
TGTGCCAGCAGCTTAAGGGGGCAGGGACGCACCGGGGAGCTGTTTTTT
>TRBJ2-5|TRBD2|few|TRBV5-6
CASSLAGLAGGTNQETQYF
TGTGCCAGCAGCTTGGCGGGACTAGCGGGGGGTACCAACCAAGAGACCCAGTACTTC
>TRBJ1-2|-|-|TRBV5-5
CASSSNDRFHYGYTF
TGTGCCAGCAGCTCCAACGACAGATTTCACTATGGCTACACCTTC
>TRBJ1-4|-|-|TRBV4-3
CASSQDWQGFEKLFF
TGCGCCAGCAGCCAAGATTGGCAGGGGTTTGAAAAACTGTTTTTT
>TRBJ2-1|TRBD2|-|TRBV7-8
CASSLLGGGANEQFF
TGTGCCAGCAGCTTATTAGGCGGGGGGGCGAATGAGCAGTTCTTC
>TRBJ2-1|-|-|TRBV28
CATNRDSYNEQFF
TGTGCCACCAACAGGGACTCCTACAATGAGCAGTTCTTC
>TRBJ2-1|TRBD2|-|TRBV7-7
CASSFRPSGRMEQFF
TGTGCTAGCAGCTTCCGTCCTAGCGGGCGGATGGAGCAGTTCTTC
>TRBJ2-5|TRBD2|once|TRBV5-4
CASSYGLAGGETQYF
TGTGCCAGCAGCTACGGACTAGCGGGGGGAGAGACCCAGTACTTC
>TRBJ2-2|TRBD1|-|TRBV11-3
CASSLQGVSGELFF
TGTGCCAGCAGCCTCCAGGGGGTGTCCGGGGAGCTGTTTTTT
>TRBJ2-1|TRBD1|-|TRBV2
CASTLPRGDRGRAYNEQFF
TGTGCCAGCACTCTCCCGCGGGGGGACAGGGGGCGCGCCTACAATGAGCAGTTCTTC
>TRBJ2-3|-|-|TRBV5-4
CASSLPGDTDTQYF
TGTGCCAGCAGCTTGCCGGGGGACACAGATACGCAGTATTTT
>TRBJ2-7|TRBD2|-|TRBV6-1
CASKLSGTSYEQYF
TGTGCCAGCAAACTTTCCGGGACTAGCTACGAGCAGTACTTC
>TRBJ2-1|-|-|TRBV5-7
CASKRHIKTGLNEQFF
TGTGCCAGCAAACGGCATATAAAAACAGGGCTCAATGAGCAGTTCTTC
>TRBJ1-4|TRBD1|-|TRBV5-1
CASSPGQGEKLFF
TGCGCCAGCAGCCCTGGACAGGGTGAAAAACTGTTTTTT
>TRBJ2-7|-|-|TRBV6-6
CASSYESSGDEQYF
TGTGCCAGCAGTTACGAGTCGTCGGGGGATGAGCAGTACTTC
>TRBJ1-2|-|-|TRBV7-2
CASSPRGGAVYGYTF
TGTGCCAGCAGCCCAAGGGGGGGCGCGGTCTATGGCTACACCTTC
>TRBJ2-3|TRBD1|few|TRBV10-3
CAISEGTGGRSDTQYF
TGTGCCATCAGTGAAGGGACAGGGGGCCGCTCAGATACGCAGTATTTT
>TRBJ2-2|-|-|TRBV5-4
CASRIANRDTGELFF
TGTGCCAGCAGGATCGCAAACCGGGACACCGGGGAGCTGTTTTTT
>TRBJ1-2|-|-|TRBV6-5
CASSYSMGRPNYGYTF
TGTGCCAGCAGTTACTCGATGGGGAGACCTAACTATGGCTACACCTTC
>TRBJ2-3|-|-|TRBV7-2
CASSLFIRTDYTDTQYF
TGTGCCAGCAGCTTATTTATACGGACGGACTACACAGATACGCAGTATTTT
>TRBJ2-3|-|-|TRBV29-1
CSVDGGDTQYF
TGCAGCGTTGACGGCGGAGATACGCAGTATTTT
>TRBJ2-2|-|-|TRBV7-2
CASSLAGGSGELFF
TGTGCCAGCAGCTTAGCGGGGGGATCCGGGGAGCTGTTTTTT
>TRBJ2-6|TRBD1|-|TRBV27
CASSFQGQGAAGANVLTF
TGTGCCAGCAGTTTTCAGGGACAGGGGGCAGCTGGGGCCAACGTCCTGACTTTC
>TRBJ1-5|-|-|TRBV4-3
CASSQGSGQSQPQHF
TGCGCCAGCAGCCAAGGGTCCGGACAAAGTCAGCCCCAGCATTTT
>TRBJ2-4|TRBD1|few|TRBV5-4
CASSLGGQAKNIQYF
TGTGCCAGCAGCTTGGGGGGACAGGCCAAAAACATTCAGTACTTC
>TRBJ2-5|-|-|TRBV5-4
CASSLGQQETQYF
TGTGCCAGCAGCTTGGGGCAGCAAGAGACCCAGTACTTC
>TRBJ2-7|-|few|TRBV23-1
CASPIQGYEQYF
TGCGCCAGCCCAATCCAGGGCTACGAGCAGTACTTC
>TRBJ2-1|-|-|TRBV14
CASSQATGAYNEQFF
TGTGCCAGCAGCCAAGCAACGGGTGCCTACAATGAGCAGTTCTTC
>TRBJ2-6|-|few|TRBV2
CASSEYGRTGANVLTF
TGTGCCAGCAGTGAATATGGGCGTACTGGGGCCAACGTCCTGACTTTC
>TRBJ2-1|TRBD2|few|TRBV7-3
CASSGTSGSGDEQFF
TGTGCCAGCAGCGGGACTAGCGGGAGTGGAGATGAGCAGTTCTTC
>TRBJ1-1|-|-|TRBV7-8
CANRALNTEAFF
TGTGCCAATAGAGCCCTGAACACTGAAGCTTTCTTT
>TRBJ2-3|-|-|TRBV2
CASISLSDTQYF
TGTGCCAGCATATCTCTATCAGATACGCAGTATTTT
>TRBJ1-2|-|-|TRBV5-1
CASSLAAGEGYTF
TGCGCCAGCAGCTTGGCGGCGGGAGAAGGCTACACCTTC
>TRBJ2-1|-|once|TRBV2
CASSVPSYNEQFF
TGTGCCAGCAGTGTTCCCAGCTACAATGAGCAGTTCTTC
>TRBJ2-5|TRBD2|once|TRBV6-5
CASSYATGGRETQYF
TGTGCCAGCAGTTACGCAACGGGGGGGAGGGAGACCCAGTACTTC
>TRBJ1-4|-|-|TRBV18
CASSNRTGNEKLFF
TGTGCCAGCTCAAACAGGACGGGTAATGAAAAACTGTTTTTT
>TRBJ1-3|-|-|TRBV9
CASSADRLSGNTIYF
TGTGCCAGCAGTGCCGACCGACTCTCTGGAAACACCATATATTTT
>TRBJ2-5|TRBD2|-|TRBV29-1
CSVDPSGVETQYF
TGCAGCGTTGATCCTAGCGGGGTAGAGACCCAGTACTTC
>TRBJ2-7|TRBD2|-|TRBV7-8
CASSRTSYEQYF
TGTGCCAGCAGCCGGACTAGCTACGAGCAGTACTTC
>TRBJ2-3|TRBD2|-|TRBV4-1
CASSQLPGLAGADTQYF
TGCGCCAGCAGCCAGCTCCCGGGACTAGCGGGAGCGGATACGCAGTATTTT
>TRBJ1-2|-|few|TRBV6-5
CASSYSTRNSYGYTF
TGTGCCAGCAGTTACTCGACTCGGAATTCCTATGGCTACACCTTC
>TRBJ1-3|TRBD1|-|TRBV7-6
CASSPDRISGNTIYF
TGTGCCAGCAGCCCGGACAGGATCTCTGGAAACACCATATATTTT
>TRBJ2-7|-|-|TRBV29-1
CSVVRPSSYEQYF
TGCAGCGTTGTACGCCCGAGCTCCTACGAGCAGTACTTC
>TRBJ2-7|TRBD1|-|TRBV19
CASSTGTGMPYEQYF
TGTGCCAGTAGTACCGGGACAGGGATGCCCTACGAGCAGTACTTC
>TRBJ1-4|TRBD1|-|TRBV7-9
CASSFTGGGKLFF
TGTGCCAGCAGCTTTACAGGGGGCGGAAAACTGTTTTTT